This entry lists 7 T cell receptor beta chains sequenced from one sample in a study of T cells after posttransplantation cyclophosphamide. Sequencing was performed with immunoSEQ multiplex PCR; in TCRdb, only in-frame clones are kept and a portion is missing. The sample lists roughly 13,000 clones; approximately 82% were seen once. The specimen was memory CD4+ T cells sorted from PBMCs. These receptors were taken from a man aged 45 to 65 in good health, CMV-negative, and a related stem cell transplant donor.

This rearrangement joins TRBV2 to TRBJ2-7, with 8 bases identical to TRBD2. The CDR3 spans 12 residues. The germline V gene encodes CDR1 SNHLY and CDR2 FYNNEI. V was pared by 6 bases and J by 2 bases, with 0 bases of the junction left unmatched. CDR3 coding DNA: TGTGCCAGCAGGGGACTAGCCTACGAGCAGTACTTC. This sequence encodes CASRGLAYEQYF.

This rearrangement joins TRBV5-6 to TRBJ1-2, with D tentatively TRBD1 (6 bases). This CDR3 comprises 12 residues. The germline CDR1 and CDR2 sequences are SGHDT and YYEEEE. V was pared by 0 bases and J by 12 bases, with 12 bases between. The CDR3 region is CASSLELGTHTF. Here the CDR3 DNA reads TGTGCCAGCAGCTTGGAATTAGGGACACACACCTTC.

The chain recombines TRBV6-6 with TRBJ1-2; 7 nucleotides line up with TRBD1. V gave up 6 bases and J gave up 7 bases; unmatched junction bases: 2. Germline V gives CDR1 MNHNY, CDR2 SVGAGI (reference sequence). The CDR3 runs to 11 residues. The DNA for the CDR3 is TGTGCCAGCAGAGCAGGGGGTGGCTACACCTTC. Translating gives CASRAGGGYTF.

This chain joins TRBV5-4 and TRBJ2-1; the D is unclear. The CDR3 is 13 amino acids. Trimming cost V 0 bases and J 4 bases, with 5 bases left between them. Germline loops: CDR1 SGHNT, CDR2 YYREEE (reference sequence). The DNA of the CDR3 is TGTGCCAGCAGCTTGGACTTGTACAATGAGCAGTTCTTC. Amino acid sequence: CASSLDLYNEQFF. The variable domain in full, completed from reference TRBV5-4 and TRBJ2-1, reads ETGVTQSPTHLIKTRGQQVTLRCSSQSGHNTVSWYQQALGQGPQFIFQYYREEENGRGNFPPRFSGLQFPNYSSELNVNALELDDSALYLCASSLDLYNEQFFGPGTRLTVL.

The chain couples TRBV10-2 to TRBJ2-3; D perhaps matches TRBD1 (6 bases). The V gene lost 3 bases and the J gene lost 11 bases, with 18 bases spanning the gap. The length of the CDR3 is 14 residues. The germline gives CDR1 WSHSY, CDR2 SAAADI. The chain's CDR3 is CASSEGQSGVKQYF. The CDR3 DNA reads TGCGCCAGCAGTGAAGGACAGTCCGGGGTTAAGCAGTATTTT.

The DNA of the CDR3 is TGTGCCAGCAGTACTTCCTTGGGGCTCTCTGGGGCCAACGTCCTGACTTTC. Amino acids: CASSTSLGLSGANVLTF. V and J are TRBV14 and TRBJ2-6; D perhaps matches TRBD1 (5 bases). The germline V gene has CDR1 SGHDN and CDR2 FVKESK. This CDR3 spans 17 amino acids. Trimming took off 6 bases at V and 0 bases at J, with 15 bases between the two ends.

The chain combines TRBV7-2 with TRBJ2-3, with 11 nucleotides matching TRBD2. The CDR3 runs to 19 residues. The V gene's germline CDR1 is SGHTA and CDR2 FQGNSA. V lost 6 bases, J lost 2 bases, and 16 bases stayed unmatched. For the CDR3, the DNA is TGTGCCAGCAGTCCCCCTCGGCGACTAGCGGGGCGACCCACAGATACGCAGTATTTT. Translation: CASSPPRRLAGRPTDTQYF.